Shown below are 3 T cell receptor beta chains from a single sample sequenced in a study of T cells in Graves' hyperthyroidism and ophthalmopathy. Amplification yielded TCR beta CDR3 regions, with RNA transcripts as the source. First-round RT-PCR of the TCR CDR3 relied on the HTBI primer set. TCRdb independently ran MiXCR on the multiplex PCR reads; one entry per CDR3 protein. The profile shows 350,000 or so distinct CDR3 sequences, 15% to 20% of them singletons. The sample consisted of blood. Receptor source: a woman aged 50 to 65 with Graves' hyperthyroidism.

The gene calls are TRBV28 and TRBJ2-7; no firm D call. CDR1 is MDHEN, CDR2 SYDVKM, per germline. The V end lost 7 bases, the J end lost 0 bases, and 19 bases lay between the germline ends. The CDR3 extends over 16 amino acids. The CDR3 region is CASNLGGRMSSYEQYF. The CDR3 nucleotides are TGTGCCAGCAACCTAGGTGGAAGAATGAGCTCCTACGAGCAGTACTTC.

This clonotype appeared many times. The J gene is TRBJ2-1, the V gene TRBV25-1; no firm D call. Trimming took off 3 bases at V and 5 bases at J, with 8 bases between the two ends. CDR3 length: 13 amino acids. Germline assignment: CDR1 MGHDK and CDR2 SYGVNS. DNA of the CDR3: TGTGCCAGCAGTGACGTGTCAGACAATGAGCAGTTCTTC. Amino acids: CASSDVSDNEQFF.

This clonotype has a handful of counts. The rearrangement uses TRBV7-9 and TRBJ1-2, with TRBD1 as a possible D gene (6 bases). V dropped 1 base and J dropped 7 bases, with 10 bases sitting between them. The CDR3 spans 13 residues. CDR1 SEHNR and CDR2 FQNEAQ come from the germline V gene (reference sequence). In nucleotides, the CDR3 is TGTGCCAGCAGCTTAGGGGGGGCTCGTGGCTACACCTTC. Translation gives CASSLGGARGYTF.